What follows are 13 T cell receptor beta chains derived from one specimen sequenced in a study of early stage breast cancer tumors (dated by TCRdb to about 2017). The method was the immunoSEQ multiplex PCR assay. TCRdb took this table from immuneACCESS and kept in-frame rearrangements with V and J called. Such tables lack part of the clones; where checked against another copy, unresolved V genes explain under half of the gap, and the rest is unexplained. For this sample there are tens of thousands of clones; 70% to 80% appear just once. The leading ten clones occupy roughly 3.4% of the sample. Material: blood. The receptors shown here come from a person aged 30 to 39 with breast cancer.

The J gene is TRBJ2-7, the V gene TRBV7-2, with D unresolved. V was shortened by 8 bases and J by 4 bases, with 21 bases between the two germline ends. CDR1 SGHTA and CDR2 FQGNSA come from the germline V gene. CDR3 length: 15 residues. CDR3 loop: CASAKYSAVEYEQYF. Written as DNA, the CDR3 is TGTGCCAGCGCGAAGTACTCCGCGGTAGAATACGAGCAGTACTTC.

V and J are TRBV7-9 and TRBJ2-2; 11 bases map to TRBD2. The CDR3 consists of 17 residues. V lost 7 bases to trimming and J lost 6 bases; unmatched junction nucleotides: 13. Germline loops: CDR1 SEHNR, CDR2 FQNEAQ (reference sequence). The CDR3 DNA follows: TGTGCCAGCACCGATCGGACTAGCGGGTCCCTGGCCGGGGAGCTGTTTTTT. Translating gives CASTDRTSGSLAGELFF.

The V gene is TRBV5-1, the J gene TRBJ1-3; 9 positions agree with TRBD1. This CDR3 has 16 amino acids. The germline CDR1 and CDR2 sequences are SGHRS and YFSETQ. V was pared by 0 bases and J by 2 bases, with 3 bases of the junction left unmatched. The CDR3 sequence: CASSLGGQGTGNTIYF. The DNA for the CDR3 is TGCGCCAGCAGCTTGGGGGGACAGGGTACTGGAAACACCATATATTTT.

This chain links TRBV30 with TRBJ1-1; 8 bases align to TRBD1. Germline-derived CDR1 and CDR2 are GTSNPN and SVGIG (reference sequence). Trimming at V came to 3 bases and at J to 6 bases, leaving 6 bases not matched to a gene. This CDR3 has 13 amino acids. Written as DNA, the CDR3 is TGTGCCTGGAGAGGACAGGGCAAATCTGAAGCTTTCTTT. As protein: CAWRGQGKSEAFF.

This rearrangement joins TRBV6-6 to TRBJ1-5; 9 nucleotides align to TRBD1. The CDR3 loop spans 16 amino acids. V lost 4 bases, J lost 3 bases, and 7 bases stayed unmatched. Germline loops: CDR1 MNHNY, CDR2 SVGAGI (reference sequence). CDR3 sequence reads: CASSWDRAQFNQPQHF. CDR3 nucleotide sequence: TGTGCCAGCAGTTGGGACAGGGCCCAGTTCAATCAGCCCCAGCATTTT.

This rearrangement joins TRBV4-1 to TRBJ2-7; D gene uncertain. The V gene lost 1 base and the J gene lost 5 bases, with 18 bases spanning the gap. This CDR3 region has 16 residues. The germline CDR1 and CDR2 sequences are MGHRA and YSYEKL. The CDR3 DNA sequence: TGCGCCAGCAGCCAAGTATTCCCAAAAACTTCTCACGAGCAGTACTTC. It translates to CASSQVFPKTSHEQYF.

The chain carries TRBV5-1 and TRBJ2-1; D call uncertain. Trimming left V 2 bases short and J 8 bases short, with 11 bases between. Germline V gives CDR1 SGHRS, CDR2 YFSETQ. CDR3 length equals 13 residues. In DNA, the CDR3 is TGCGCCAGCAGCTTCGCAGGTGGCGATGAGCAGTTCTTC. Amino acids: CASSFAGGDEQFF.

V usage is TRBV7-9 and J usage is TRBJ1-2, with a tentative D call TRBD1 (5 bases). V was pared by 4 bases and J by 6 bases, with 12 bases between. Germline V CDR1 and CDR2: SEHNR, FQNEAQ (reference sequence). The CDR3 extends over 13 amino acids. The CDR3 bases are TGTGCCAGCAGCTCCCTATGGGGGGATGGCTACACCTTC. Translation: CASSSLWGDGYTF.

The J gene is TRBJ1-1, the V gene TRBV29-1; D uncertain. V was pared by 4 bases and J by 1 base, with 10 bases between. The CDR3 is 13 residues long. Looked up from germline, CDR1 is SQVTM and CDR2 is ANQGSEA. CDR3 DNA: TGCAGCGTTGTAAAGTTTGGGAACACTGAAGCTTTCTTT. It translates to CSVVKFGNTEAFF.

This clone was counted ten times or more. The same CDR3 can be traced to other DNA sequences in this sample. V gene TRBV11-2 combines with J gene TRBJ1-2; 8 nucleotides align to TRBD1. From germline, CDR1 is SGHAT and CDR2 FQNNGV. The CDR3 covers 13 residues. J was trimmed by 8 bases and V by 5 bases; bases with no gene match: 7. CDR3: CASSLGTGDGYTF. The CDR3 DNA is TGTGCCAGCAGCCTCGGGACAGGAGACGGCTACACCTTC.

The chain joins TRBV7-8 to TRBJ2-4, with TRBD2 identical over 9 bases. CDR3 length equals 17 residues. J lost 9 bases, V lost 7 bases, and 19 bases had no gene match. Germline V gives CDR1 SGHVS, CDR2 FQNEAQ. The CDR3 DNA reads TGTGCCAGCAACCCCGGGGGGTCTAGCGGGGACCGAAGCATTCAGTACTTC. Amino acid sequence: CASNPGGSSGDRSIQYF. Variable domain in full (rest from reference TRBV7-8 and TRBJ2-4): GAGVSQSPRYKVAKRGQDVALRCDPISGHVSLFWYQQALGQGPEFLTYFQNEAQLDKSGLPSDRFFAERPEGSVSTLKIQRTQQEDSAVYLCASNPGGSSGDRSIQYFGAGTRLSVL.

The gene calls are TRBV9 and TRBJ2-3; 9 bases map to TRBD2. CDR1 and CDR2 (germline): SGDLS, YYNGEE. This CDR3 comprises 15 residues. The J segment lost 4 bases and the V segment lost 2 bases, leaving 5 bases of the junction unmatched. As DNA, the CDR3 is TGTGCCAGCAGCGTGCGGGAGGGGTTGGCAGATACGCAGTATTTT. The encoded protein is CASSVREGLADTQYF.

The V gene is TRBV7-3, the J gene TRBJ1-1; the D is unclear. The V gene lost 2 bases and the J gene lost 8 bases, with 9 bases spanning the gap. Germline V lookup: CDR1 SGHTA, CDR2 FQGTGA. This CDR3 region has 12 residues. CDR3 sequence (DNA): TGTGCCAGCAGCTTACCTGGGAGGGAAGCTTTCTTT. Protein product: CASSLPGREAFF. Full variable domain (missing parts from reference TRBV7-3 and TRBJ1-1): GAGVSQTPSNKVTEKGKYVELRCDPISGHTALYWYRQSLGQGPEFLIYFQGTGAADDSGLPNDRFFAVRPEGSVSTLKIQRTERGDSAVYLCASSLPGREAFFGQGTRLTVV.